This T cell receptor beta chain was identified in a study of cytomegalovirus exposure and HLA in healthy donors. This clone showed up just a few times. Its target is not known. Primers for the PCR totalled 60 Vbeta and 13 Jbeta. Profiled with immunoSEQ multiplex PCR; TCRdb holds only in-frame clones, not every one. This sample has 200,000 to 300,000 clones; more than 70% occur once, and the top ten carry 0.45% to 0.5%. Findings of the study overall: Despite most TCR sequences being rare, some public TCRs occurred in many donors.

Per the germline V gene, CDR1 is MNHEY and CDR2 is SVGAGI. The CDR3 runs to 13 residues. V trimming: 6 bases; J trimming: 6 bases; junction bases outside the gene matches: 6. J is TRBJ1-2 and V is TRBV6-5; 8 positions match TRBD1. This TCR derives from a boy aged 5-17 years in good health and CMV-seronegative. The sequenced material came from PBMCs. The CDR3 loop reads CASSLTGANGYTF. The CDR3 DNA reads TGTGCCAGCAGCCTGACAGGGGCTAATGGCTACACCTTC.